This T cell receptor (beta chain) comes out of a study of blood T cell repertoires in COVID-19 (dated by TCRdb to 2020 to 2021). About the study as a whole: Collaborator samples came from the United States, Italy and Spain and covered acute and convalescent phases of COVID-19. Samples came from the ongoing ImmuneRACE study (first 160 participants) plus 1,254 subjects from 6 global collaborators. The material from the prospective study consisted of cDNA or gDNA derived from T cells, B-cell-depleted T cells, or PBMCs. Where HLA class I and class II types were available, the types were taken from metadata supplied by the sample provider, not from assay-based typing. The dataset comprised deeply sampled blood TCRbeta repertoires from subjects exposed to, actively infected with, or recovered from COVID-19. The sample metadata nearly always contained a de-identified subject ID, COVID-19 status, age in years and sex. The repertoires were made available in a free public database intended to serve as a resource for research on the immune response to SARS-CoV-2.

The paper as a whole reports these results and caveats: The amount of clinical and demographic metadata varied by source and participant and was provided uncurated.

Between the V and J ends, shortened by 3 bases and 8 bases respectively, the junction contains 13 bases. From its cysteine to its phenylalanine, the CDR3 spans 13 amino acids. Only the CDR3 DNA stays, 39 bases, in frame from base 1. Based on the germline V gene (reference sequence), the CDR1 and CDR2 sequences are LNHDA and SQIVND. For this clone: The antigen it recognizes is unknown. Base qualities were left out, and no much larger clone turns up one base away.

Participants in the prospective study were aged roughly 18 to 90 years, lived in 20 to 25 United States geographic areas, and enrolled through a virtual design. In the prospective study, participants were assigned to cohorts based on the clinical history participants reported in a screening survey and a study questionnaire. A participant counted as exposed if, within 2 weeks of entering the study, that participant had been in contact with someone who had a PCR-confirmed or clinician-diagnosed COVID-19 case. Mobile phlebotomists in the prospective study collected whole blood, serum and a nasopharyngeal or oropharyngeal swab from every participant. Participants in the prospective study had the option to provide additional blood draws and questionnaires over a roughly two-month period. Before DNA extraction, blood samples from the prospective study were shipped at room temperature or frozen. TCRbeta CDR3 regions were amplified from genomic DNA by means of the immunoSEQ Assay, a bias-controlled multiplex PCR. The paper's processing steps were these. The number of nucleated cells in each sample was estimated by amplification of reference gene primers within the assay. To quantify the absolute abundance of each unique TCRbeta CDR3 rearrangement, sequence reads were collapsed and filtered. For each sample, productive Simpson clonality was calculated by taking the square root of Simpson's diversity index across productive rearrangements. Held by TCRdb, this immuneACCESS table contains in-frame sequences only and omits some clones. Under half of the omission traces to an unresolved V gene where checked; the cause of the rest is unknown. V, J and clone size reflect that table, while D and trimming were determined from the DNA. The sample table records over 350,000 clones; just over 90% of these occur just once. The ten largest clones represent around 0.86% of the sample.

The receptor chain draws on TRBV19 and TRBJ1-2, with a weak D call of TRBD1 (5 bases match). What was sequenced was PBMCs or T cells enriched from blood (not recorded which). The receptor comes from a middle-aged woman who had been exposed to COVID-19. The CDR3 is CASSMRSGSGYTF. The nucleotides are TGTGCCAGTAGTATGAGGTCAGGGTCCGGCTACACCTTC.